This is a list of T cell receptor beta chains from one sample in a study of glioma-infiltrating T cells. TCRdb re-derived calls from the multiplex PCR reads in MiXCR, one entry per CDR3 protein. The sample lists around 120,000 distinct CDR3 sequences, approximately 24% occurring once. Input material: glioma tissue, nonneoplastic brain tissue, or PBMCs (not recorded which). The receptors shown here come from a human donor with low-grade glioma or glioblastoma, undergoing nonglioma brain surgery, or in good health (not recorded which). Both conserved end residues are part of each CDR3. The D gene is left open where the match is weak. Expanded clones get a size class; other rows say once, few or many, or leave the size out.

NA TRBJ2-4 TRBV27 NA TGTGCCAGCTCATCACCTCAAGGGACACAAAACATTCAGTACTTC CASSSPQGTQNIQYF
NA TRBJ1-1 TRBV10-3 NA TGTGCCATCAGGCCTTCGGCGGCGAACACTGAATCTTTCTTT CAIRPSAANTESFF
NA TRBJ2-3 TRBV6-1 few TGTGCCAGCAGTTTCGGACTCAATACGCAGTATTTT CASSFGLNTQYF
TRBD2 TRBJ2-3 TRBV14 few TGTGCCAGCAGCCAGTGGAAGCGGGGGGAAGATACGCAGTATTTT CASSQWKRGEDTQYF
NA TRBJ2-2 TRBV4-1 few TGCGCCAGCAGCCAAGAGAGAGTAAACACCGGGGAGCTGTTTTTT CASSQERVNTGELFF
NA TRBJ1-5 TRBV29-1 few TGCAGCGTTGCACAGGGCAATCAGCCCCAGCATTTT CSVAQGNQPQHF
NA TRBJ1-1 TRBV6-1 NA TGTGCCAGCAGGGCTCCCTCCCAGGGATCGGGCACTGAAGCTTTCTTT CASRAPSQGSGTEAFF
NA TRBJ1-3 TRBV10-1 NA TGCGCCAGCAGTGAAGATGACTTTTACTCTGGAAACACCATATATTTT CASSEDDFYSGNTIYF
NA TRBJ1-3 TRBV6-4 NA TGTGCCAGCAGTGACTCAGAGGGGTCCGGAAACACCATATATTTT CASSDSEGSGNTIYF
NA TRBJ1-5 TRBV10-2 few TGCGCCAGCAGTGAGTCGAGAGGTTCTAATCAGCCCCAGCATTTT CASSESRGSNQPQHF
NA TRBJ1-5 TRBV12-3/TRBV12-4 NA TGTGCCAGCACCTTCAGGGAAAGGGAAAATCAGCCCCAGCATTTT CASTFRERENQPQHF
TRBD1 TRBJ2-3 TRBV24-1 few TGTGCCACTACCGGGACAGTCACAGATACGCAGTATTTT CATTGTVTDTQYF
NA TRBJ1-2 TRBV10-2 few TGCGCCAGCAGTAAGGCAGGGAACGATATCGGGGATGGCTACACCTTC CASSKAGNDIGDGYTF
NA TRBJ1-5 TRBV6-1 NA TGTGCCATCAGTGAGAATGTGCCAGGCGAGAATCAGCCCCAGCATTTT CAISENVPGENQPQHF
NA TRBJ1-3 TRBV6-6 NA TGTGCCAGCAGTTACTCACGTAACTCTGGAAACACCATATATTTT CASSYSRNSGNTIYF
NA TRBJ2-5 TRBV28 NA TGTGCCAGCAGTGTGGTGAACCAAGAGACCCAGTACTTC CASSVVNQETQYF
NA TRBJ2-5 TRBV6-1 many TGTGCCAGCAGCTTCTTTGGGGGGCAAGAGACCCAGTACTTC CASSFFGGQETQYF
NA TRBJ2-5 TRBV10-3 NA TGTGCCATCAGCGACACCCAAGAGACCCAGTACTTC CAISDTQETQYF
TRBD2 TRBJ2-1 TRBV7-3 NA TGTGCCAGCAGCTTAAATCTAGCCGGGGGGGAGCAGTTCTTC CASSLNLAGGEQFF
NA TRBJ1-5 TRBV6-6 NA TGTGCCAGCAGTTACTCGCGGAGCAATCAGCCCCAGCATTTT CASSYSRSNQPQHF
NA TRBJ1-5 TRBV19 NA TGTGCCAGTGGACAGCGCCCTGGAGTTGGACAGCCCCAGCATTTT CASGQRPGVGQPQHF
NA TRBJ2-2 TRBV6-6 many TGTGCCAGCAGTTACTCGGGACTCCAGAACACCGGGGAGCTGTTTTTT CASSYSGLQNTGELFF
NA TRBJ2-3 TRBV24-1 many TGTGCCACCAGTGATTTCGTGGGCTTTAGCACAGATACGCAGTATTTT CATSDFVGFSTDTQYF
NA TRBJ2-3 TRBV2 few TGTGCCAGCAGGTACCAGGGGACAGATACGCAGTATTTT CASRYQGTDTQYF
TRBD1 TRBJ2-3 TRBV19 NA TGTGCCAGTAGTATTATTGGGACAGGCACAGATACGCAGTATTTT CASSIIGTGTDTQYF
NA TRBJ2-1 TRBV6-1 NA TGTGCCAGCACCACCAGGGGGGTCCACAATGAGCAGCTCTTC CASTTRGVHNEQLF
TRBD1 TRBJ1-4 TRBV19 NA TGTGCCAGTAGTAAGCGACCGGGACAGGTGAACGAAAAACTGTTTTTT CASSKRPGQVNEKLFF
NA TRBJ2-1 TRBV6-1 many TGTGCCAGCCAGGGGGGCGGGGGGTACTCCTACAATGAGCAGTTCTTC CASQGGGGYSYNEQFF
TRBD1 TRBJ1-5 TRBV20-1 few TGCAGTGCTAGTAGGACAGGGTTTTTAAGCAATCAGCCCCAGCATTTT CSASRTGFLSNQPQHF
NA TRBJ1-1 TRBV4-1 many TGCGCCAGCCGAGCCGTCGGACGGAGAAACACTGAAGCTTTCTTT CASRAVGRRNTEAFF
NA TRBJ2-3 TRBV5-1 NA TGCGCCAGCAGCACGAGCAGGGAGGATACGCAGTATTTT CASSTSREDTQYF
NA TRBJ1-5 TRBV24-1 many TGTGCCACCAGTGAAGGGGTTCAGCCCCAGCATTTT CATSEGVQPQHF
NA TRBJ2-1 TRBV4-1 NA TGCGCCAGCAGCCCGGAGGGCAATGAGCAGTTCTTC CASSPEGNEQFF
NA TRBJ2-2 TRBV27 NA TGTGCCAGCAGTTTAGACAGCAACACCAAGGAGCTGTTTTTT CASSLDSNTKELFF
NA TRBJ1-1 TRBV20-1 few TGCAGTGCTGTAGGTGCCCCGGCAATGAACACTGAAGCTTTCTTT CSAVGAPAMNTEAFF
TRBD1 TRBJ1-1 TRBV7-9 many TGTGCCAGCAGCAAAGGACAGGGCTCTGAAGCTTTCTTT CASSKGQGSEAFF
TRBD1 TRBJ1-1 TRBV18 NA TGTGCCAGCTCACGGGCGACAGGGGGGAACACTGAAGCTTTCTTT CASSRATGGNTEAFF
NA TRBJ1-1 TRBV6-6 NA TGTGCCAGCAGTTACTCTCGACACCTCGAAGCTTTCTTT CASSYSRHLEAFF
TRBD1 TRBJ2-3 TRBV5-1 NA TGCGCCAGCAGCTTACACAGGGGAAGCGGCACAGATACGCGGTATTTT CASSLHRGSGTDTRYF
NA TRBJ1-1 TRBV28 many TGTGCCAGCAGAGATGCAGGGACGGAGGGCACTGAAGCTTTCTTT CASRDAGTEGTEAFF
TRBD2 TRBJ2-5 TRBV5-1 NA TGCGCCAGCAGCCCTAGCGGGGTCTCTGAGGAGACCCAGTACTTC CASSPSGVSEETQYF
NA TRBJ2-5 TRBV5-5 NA TGTGCCAGCAGCAGCCGCAGGGAAGATGGCGGGGAGACCCAGTACTTC CASSSRREDGGETQYF
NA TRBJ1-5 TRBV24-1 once TGTGCCACCAGTGACGAACAACGGCCCAATCAGCCCCAGCATTTT CATSDEQRPNQPQHF
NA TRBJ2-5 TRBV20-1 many TGCAGTGCTCCCGAATTGGAGACCCAGTACTTC CSAPELETQYF
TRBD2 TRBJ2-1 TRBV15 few TGTGCCACCAGCCGGCGGGGGGGGCTTCAGCAGTTCTTC CATSRRGGLQQFF
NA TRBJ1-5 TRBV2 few TGTGCCAGCAGCCAGGGGTTCAATCAGCCCCAGCATTTT CASSQGFNQPQHF